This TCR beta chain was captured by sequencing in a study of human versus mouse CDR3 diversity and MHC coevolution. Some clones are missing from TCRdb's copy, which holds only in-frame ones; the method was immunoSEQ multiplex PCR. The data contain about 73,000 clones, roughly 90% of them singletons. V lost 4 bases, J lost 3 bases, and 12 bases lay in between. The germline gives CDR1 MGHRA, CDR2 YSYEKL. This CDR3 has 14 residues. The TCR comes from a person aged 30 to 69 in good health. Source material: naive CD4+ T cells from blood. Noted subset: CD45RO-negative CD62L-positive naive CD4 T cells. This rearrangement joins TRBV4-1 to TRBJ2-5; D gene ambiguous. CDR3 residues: CASSPLGLKETQYF. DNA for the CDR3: TGCGCCAGCAGCCCCTTGGGCCTAAAAGAGACCCAGTACTTC.